Below, one T cell receptor (beta chain) is given with its context. The sample comes from a study of blood T cells in healthy people across ages. Combining a sample-barcoded 5' primer with a J-beta primer mix, a second PCR ran for about 6 to 12 cycles. MiXCR, run by TCRdb on the 5' RACE reads, gives a single entry per CDR3 protein. This table has roughly 1.5 million distinct CDR3 sequences, 42% appearing once. The germline V and J ends were trimmed by 5 bases and 3 bases, with 13 bases remaining between them. CDR1 is MDHEN and CDR2 is SYDVKM in the germline V gene. The CDR3 spans 14 residues. Source material: blood. This chain uses TRBV28 with TRBJ1-1, with unresolved D. This sequence originates from a woman between 18 and 29 years old in good health. DNA for the CDR3: TGTGCCAGCAGTCGCGAAGGGAGATACACTGAAGCTTTCTTT. It codes for CASSREGRYTEAFF.